The clone carrying this T cell receptor beta chain has a single count. As processed by the authors: Estimated nucleated cell counts came from reference gene primer amplification. Assay used: immunoSEQ multiplex PCR; TCRdb lists only in-frame clones, some missing. The V and J calls and clone size were taken over from that table, and D and trimming were inferred from the DNA. The data hold some 80,000 clones, with 88% observed a single time. The data derive from a study of blood T cell repertoires in COVID-19. Germline CDR1 LGHDT, CDR2 YNNKEL (reference sequence). CDR3 length: 14 amino acids. V lost 2 bases and J lost 1, with 9 bases in between.

This TCR was sampled from a human donor in a cohort sampled during active COVID-19. The specimen sequenced was peripheral blood. This chain uses TRBV3-1 (or the pseudogene TRBV3-2) with TRBJ2-7; tentatively, D is TRBD1 (6 bases). The CDR3 loop reads CASSQRQASYEQYF. In DNA form, the CDR3 reads TGTGCCAGCAGCCAACGACAGGCGTCCTACGAGCAGTACTTC.